The next 30 T cell receptor beta chains were all read from a single sample in a study of cytomegalovirus exposure and HLA in healthy donors (TCRdb year 2017). Library preparation used the immunoSEQ multiplex PCR assay. The multiplex PCR relied on a mix of 60 forward primers for TCR Vbeta segments and 13 reverse primers for TCR Jbeta segments. This immuneACCESS table, as held by TCRdb, lists in-frame sequences with V and J called but not all clones. Of the missing ones, under half trace to an unresolved V gene in checked studies; the others have no known cause. The sample table contains around 150,000 clones; only one count was recorded for around 79% of them. Of the sample, 2% to 3% is held by the ten largest clones. What was sequenced was PBMCs. Receptor source: a woman in her 40s in good health and CMV-seropositive.

The rearrangement uses TRBV2 and TRBJ1-4; D is perhaps TRBD1 (6 bases). This CDR3 has 16 residues. Trimming cost V 6 bases and J 4 bases, with 18 bases left between them. Germline V gene lookup returns CDR1 SNHLY and CDR2 FYNNEI. In nucleotides, the CDR3 is TGTGCCAGCAGGGATCTTCCAGGGGTCCTTAATGAAAAACTGTTTTTT. This gives the protein CASRDLPGVLNEKLFF.

This clone turned up a few times. V gene TRBV2 combines with J gene TRBJ2-7, with D possibly TRBD2 on 5 matching bases. Trimming stripped 8 bases from V and 4 bases from J, with 15 bases between. The CDR3 contains 13 residues. Germline assignment: CDR1 SNHLY and CDR2 FYNNEI. CDR3 amino acids: CASSLRVQYEQYF. CDR3 coding DNA: TGTGCCAGCTCCCTGCGGGTTCAATACGAGCAGTACTTC.

The rearrangement uses TRBV19 and TRBJ2-1, with unresolved D. The germline V gene encodes CDR1 LNHDA and CDR2 SQIVND (reference sequence). CDR3 length: 13 residues. The V end lost 5 bases, the J end lost 6 bases, and 11 bases lay between the germline ends. The CDR3 DNA reads TGTGCCAGTAGTGCTTCACGACTCAATGAGCAGTTCTTC. The encoded protein is CASSASRLNEQFF.

The sample holds a few counts of this clone. V and J are TRBV7-2 and TRBJ2-5; 9 bases fit TRBD2. Germline CDR1 and CDR2: SGHTA and FQGNSA. V lost 4 bases and J lost 4; bases outside the gene matches: 7. The CDR3 is 15 amino acids. CDR3 residues: CASSSRGGAVETQYF. The CDR3 DNA reads as TGTGCCAGCAGCTCACGCGGGGGGGCCGTAGAGACCCAGTACTTC.

The V call is TRBV30, the J call TRBJ1-2; 9 bases match TRBD1. The V gene's germline CDR1 is GTSNPN and CDR2 SVGIG (reference sequence). The length of the CDR3 is 15 residues. V was clipped by 1 base and J by 5 bases; unmatched bases: 8. This CDR3 is CAWSGKGQGGYGYTF. CDR3 in DNA: TGTGCCTGGAGTGGCAAGGGACAGGGAGGATATGGCTACACCTTC.

This clone has only a few counts. The chain carries TRBV4-3 and TRBJ1-3; no clear D gene. Trimming left V 5 bases short and J 0 bases short, with 8 bases between. This CDR3 has 14 residues. CDR1 and CDR2 from the germline V gene are LGHNA and YSLEER. The CDR3 DNA reads TGCGCCAGCAGCTCTGGAGGCTCTGGAAACACCATATATTTT. This sequence encodes CASSSGGSGNTIYF.

The CDR3, as DNA: TGCGCCAGCAGCCAAGATTTGGGACAGAATCAAGAGACCCAGTACTTC. Protein: CASSQDLGQNQETQYF. The rearrangement uses TRBV4-3 and TRBJ2-5, with 7 nucleotides matching TRBD1. CDR3 size: 16 residues. Germline V gene lookup returns CDR1 LGHNA and CDR2 YSLEER. The junction had 6 bases not matched to a gene; V was cut back by 0 bases and J by 2 bases.

This clone was observed once. The chain couples TRBV2 to TRBJ2-1; 8 positions match TRBD2. Unmatched junction bases numbered 3, after V lost 8 bases and J lost 0 bases. The germline V gene encodes CDR1 SNHLY and CDR2 FYNNEI. The CDR3 consists of 14 residues. The CDR3, as DNA: TGTGCCAGCCCAAGCGGGAGCTCCTACAATGAGCAGTTCTTC. Translation: CASPSGSSYNEQFF.

This clone appeared a single time. V and J are TRBV7-2 and TRBJ2-1; 8 nucleotides agree with TRBD2. The CDR3 has 17 residues. In germline, CDR1 is SGHTA, CDR2 FQGNSA. V shed 5 bases and J 0 bases; nucleotides not matched to a gene: 9. In DNA, the CDR3 is TGTGCCAGCAGCCCCGGGACTAGGGGTGGCTCCTACAATGAGCAGTTCTTC. Translation: CASSPGTRGGSYNEQFF. The variable domain in full, completed from reference TRBV7-2 and TRBJ2-1, reads GAGVSQSPSNKVTEKGKDVELRCDPISGHTALYWYRQSLGQGLEFLIYFQGNSAPDKSGLPSDRFSAERTGGSVSTLTIQRTQQEDSAVYLCASSPGTRGGSYNEQFFGPGTRLTVL.

Concerning this clone: Other DNA sequences of this sample code for an identical CDR3. The chain recombines TRBV27 with TRBJ2-7; 7 nucleotides agree with TRBD2. Germline CDR1 is MNHEY and CDR2 is SMNVEV (reference sequence). V lost 0 bases, J lost 3 bases, and 2 bases stayed unmatched. This CDR3 comprises 14 residues. CDR3 loop: CASSLSGGGYEQYF. The CDR3 DNA sequence: TGTGCCAGCAGTTTATCGGGCGGGGGCTACGAGCAGTACTTC.

This clone has only one observation. The rearrangement links TRBV4-1 to TRBJ2-3; 7 positions match TRBD2. The CDR3 is 18 amino acids. V shed 1 base and J 2 bases; nucleotides not matched to a gene: 12. Germline lookup yields CDR1 MGHRA and CDR2 YSYEKL. The CDR3 spells CASSQGGGRAYPTDTQYF. CDR3 nucleotide sequence: TGCGCCAGCAGCCAAGGTGGAGGGAGGGCCTACCCCACAGATACGCAGTATTTT.

This clone has a single count. The chain uses TRBV7-8 and TRBJ2-7, with 7 bases matching TRBD2. The CDR3 covers 12 residues. Germline V gene sequence: CDR1 SGHVS, CDR2 FQNEAQ. V lost 8 bases, J lost 3 bases, and 4 bases stayed unmatched. The CDR3 protein is CASAGTIYEQYF. The CDR3, as DNA: TGTGCCAGCGCCGGGACTATCTACGAGCAGTACTTC.

The chain joins TRBV19 to TRBJ1-5; 7 positions agree with TRBD1. Germline-derived CDR1 and CDR2 are LNHDA and SQIVND (reference sequence). The CDR3 consists of 15 residues. Losses at the gene ends were 4 bases for V and 7 bases for J; bases not matched to a gene: 10. CDR3 sequence (DNA): TGTGCCAGTAGTACCTTAAACAGGGGTGGCCAGCCCCAGCATTTT. Its protein product is CASSTLNRGGQPQHF.

The chain employs TRBV9 and TRBJ2-1; 9 bases are shared with TRBD2. Germline V CDR1 and CDR2: SGDLS, YYNGEE. CDR3 size: 15 residues. Trimming at V came to 3 bases and at J to 0 bases, leaving 1 base not matched to a gene. The CDR3: CASSDSGSSYNEQFF. In DNA form, the CDR3 reads TGTGCCAGCAGCGATAGCGGGAGCTCCTACAATGAGCAGTTCTTC. Together with reference TRBV9 and TRBJ2-1, the CDR3 gives the full variable domain: DSGVTQTPKHLITATGQRVTLRCSPRSGDLSVYWYQQSLDQGLQFLIQYYNGEERAKGNILERFSAQQFPDLHSELNLSSLELGDSALYFCASSDSGSSYNEQFFGPGTRLTVL.

This chain uses TRBV4-1 with TRBJ1-5; D ambiguous. The CDR3 sequence is 16 residues long. V dropped 0 bases and J dropped 3 bases, with 12 bases sitting between them. Germline V gene sequence: CDR1 MGHRA, CDR2 YSYEKL. The CDR3 is CASSQDPEGFNQPQHF. The CDR3 DNA reads as TGCGCCAGCAGCCAAGATCCTGAGGGATTCAATCAGCCCCAGCATTTT.

Concerning this clone: At one end the junction does not follow the germline gene, possibly because of a read error. The same CDR3 arises from other DNA sequences in this sample as well. The chain couples TRBV10-1 to TRBJ1-1; a possible D gene is TRBD1 (5 bases). Germline lookup yields CDR1 WNHNN and CDR2 SYGVQD (reference sequence). This CDR3 contains 15 residues. CDR3: CASTLNGGGGTEAFF. The DNA of the CDR3 is TGCGCCAGCACCCTGAATGGCGGGGGGGGGACTGAGGCTTTCTTT.

The chain uses TRBV7-2 and TRBJ1-2; D possibly corresponds to TRBD1 (5 bases). The CDR3 totals 13 residues. Trimming took off 6 bases at V and 6 bases at J, with 14 bases between the two ends. In germline, CDR1 is SGHTA, CDR2 FQGNSA. The CDR3 is CASSPGGAHGYTF. In nucleotides, the CDR3 is TGTGCCAGCAGTCCCGGCGGGGCCCATGGCTACACCTTC.

This chain connects TRBV7-8 to TRBJ2-1; 7 bases are shared with TRBD2. The germline CDR1 and CDR2 sequences are SGHVS and FQNEAQ. The CDR3 extends over 16 amino acids. The V and J ends lost 5 bases and 4 bases, in that order; junction bases with no gene match: 11. As DNA, the CDR3 is TGTGCCAGCAGCCCGACCGGGACTACCTCTTACAATGAGCAGTTCTTC. Protein sequence: CASSPTGTTSYNEQFF.

This chain uses TRBV28 with TRBJ2-7; the match to TRBD1 covers 9 bases. The J segment lost 7 bases and the V segment lost 6 bases, leaving 13 bases of the junction unmatched. The CDR3 is made up of 15 amino acids. Germline-derived CDR1 and CDR2 are MDHEN and SYDVKM. This CDR3 is CASSQTGQGRREQYF. The CDR3, as DNA: TGTGCCAGCAGCCAAACCGGACAGGGGCGGCGGGAGCAGTACTTC.

The chain links TRBV19 to TRBJ1-2, with D perhaps TRBD1 (5 bases). Trimming stripped 3 bases from V and 8 bases from J, with 16 bases between. The CDR3 has 14 amino acids. Germline V gene lookup returns CDR1 LNHDA and CDR2 SQIVND (reference sequence). The DNA for the CDR3 is TGTGCCAGTAGTATGGATGGGGCGGGGAAAGGCTACACCTTC. It specifies CASSMDGAGKGYTF.

The rearrangement uses TRBV30 and TRBJ1-5, with TRBD1 matching 7 bases. The CDR3 has 14 amino acids. The junction had 8 bases not matched to a gene; V was cut back by 2 bases and J by 7 bases. The V gene's germline CDR1 is GTSNPN and CDR2 SVGIG (reference sequence). The CDR3 coding sequence is TGTGCCTGGAGTTACAGGGGCGGTAACCAGCCCCAGCATTTT. Translated, it gives CAWSYRGGNQPQHF.

The chain is built from TRBV7-2 and TRBJ2-7, with TRBD2 matching 12 bases. The CDR3 runs to 13 residues. The germline gives CDR1 SGHTA, CDR2 FQGNSA. Losses at the gene ends were 5 bases for V and 7 bases for J; bases not matched to a gene: 3. The CDR3 spells CASSLTSGGEQYF. The DNA of the CDR3 is TGTGCCAGCAGCCTAACTAGCGGGGGGGAGCAGTACTTC.

The chain links TRBV4-3 to TRBJ2-1; 14 bases line up with TRBD2. Germline V gene data show CDR1 as LGHNA and CDR2 as YSLEER. The CDR3 is 17 amino acids. V gave up 4 bases and J gave up 7 bases; unmatched junction bases: 9. CDR3 sequence reads: CASSLGTSGSGWNEQFF. DNA of the CDR3: TGCGCCAGCAGCCTTGGGACTAGCGGGAGTGGGTGGAATGAGCAGTTCTTC.

The V gene is TRBV7-9, the J gene TRBJ1-5; 9 nucleotides line up with TRBD1. Germline trimming cut 5 bases from V and 3 bases from J; bases unmatched to any gene: 11. CDR1 is SEHNR and CDR2 is FQNEAQ in the germline V gene (reference sequence). This CDR3 spans 17 amino acids. CDR3 residues: CASSDSGTGLYNQPQHF. DNA of the CDR3: TGTGCCAGCAGCGATTCCGGGACAGGGCTTTACAATCAGCCCCAGCATTTT.

J is TRBJ2-7 and V is TRBV19; 9 bases agree with TRBD1. Germline V gene sequence: CDR1 LNHDA, CDR2 SQIVND (reference sequence). Unmatched junction bases numbered 5, after V lost 5 bases and J lost 3 bases. The CDR3 length is 14 residues. Here the CDR3 DNA reads TGTGCCAGTAGTCCCCGGGACAGGGACTACGAGCAGTACTTC. Protein sequence: CASSPRDRDYEQYF.

The chain carries TRBV10-3 and TRBJ2-5; a possible D gene is TRBD2 (6 bases). The CDR3 has 13 amino acids. Per germline, CDR1 ENHRY and CDR2 SYGVKD. V lost 3 bases and J lost 2, with 7 bases in between. Here the CDR3 DNA reads TGTGCCATCAGTGAAGGGACTCAAGAGACCCAGTACTTC. This codes for CAISEGTQETQYF.

The rearrangement uses TRBV18 and TRBJ1-6; 9 bases are a match to TRBD1. V shed 3 bases and J 7 bases; nucleotides not matched to a gene: 4. The CDR3 totals 15 residues. CDR1 KGHSH and CDR2 LQKENI come from the germline V gene. The CDR3 is CASSPSGTGNSPLHF. The CDR3 region has the DNA TGTGCCAGCTCACCGTCCGGGACAGGGAATTCACCCCTCCACTTT.

The chain combines TRBV10-3 with TRBJ1-6; 7 bases match TRBD1. The V gene's germline CDR1 is ENHRY and CDR2 SYGVKD. CDR3 length equals 14 residues. The J segment lost 6 bases and the V segment lost 7 bases, leaving 6 bases of the junction unmatched. CDR3 sequence (DNA): TGTGCCATCAACGGGGGACAGACTAATTCACCCCTCCACTTT. Translation: CAINGGQTNSPLHF.

CDR3 loop: CATRLKRGTGAFMNTEAFF. The CDR3 DNA sequence: TGTGCCACTAGACTCAAAAGGGGAACAGGGGCCTTCATGAACACTGAAGCTTTCTTT. The chain combines TRBV19 with TRBJ1-1; TRBD1 agrees at 7 bases. The junction had 23 bases not matched to a gene; V was cut back by 10 bases and J by 0 bases. The CDR3 spans 19 residues. Germline CDR1 is LNHDA and CDR2 is SQIVND (reference sequence).

The chain uses TRBV7-2 and TRBJ2-3; D unresolved. The CDR3 covers 13 residues. Per germline, CDR1 SGHTA and CDR2 FQGNSA. The V end lost 2 bases, the J end lost 4 bases, and 7 bases lay between the germline ends. CDR3 bases: TGTGCCAGCAGCTTAAATCCGGCAGATACGCAGTATTTT. Encoded protein: CASSLNPADTQYF.